These T cell receptor beta chains were read from a single sample in a study of blood T cell repertoires in COVID-19. Repertoires were generated with immunoSEQ multiplex PCR, while TCRdb's copy carries only in-frame clones and drops some. The data show about 88,000 clones, 85% seen once. The sequenced material came from peripheral blood. The receptors shown here come from a woman in her 70s with acute or convalescent COVID-19. The CDR3 runs from the conserved cysteine through the conserved F or W. The D gene is left open where the match is weak. Some rows have no size entry. The others give once, few or many, or a class for an expanded clone.

j_call d_call v_call clone_size cdr3_nt cdr3_aa
TRBJ1-1 - TRBV28 once TGTGCCAGCAGCGACGGGGGTTCGGGCACTGAAGCTTTCTTT CASSDGGSGTEAFF
TRBJ2-1 TRBD2 TRBV4-3 - TGCGCCAGCAGCCAAGATAAGGGACTAGCGGCCAATGAGCAGTTCTTC CASSQDKGLAANEQFF
TRBJ2-3 TRBD1 TRBV19 - TGTGCCAGTAGTTTCGGGACAGTCACAGATACGCAGTATTTT CASSFGTVTDTQYF
TRBJ2-1 - TRBV3-1/TRBV3-2 once TGTGCCAGCAGCCAAGAGCAGGGCTCCTACAATGAGCAGTTCTTC CASSQEQGSYNEQFF
TRBJ1-5 TRBD1 TRBV28 - TGTGCCAGCACCACGACAGGGTCTAGCAATCAGCCCCAGCATTTT CASTTTGSSNQPQHF
TRBJ1-2 TRBD1 TRBV7-2 once TGTGCCAGCAGCTTAGAGGGGACAGGGGGTAATGGCTACACCTTC CASSLEGTGGNGYTF
TRBJ1-4 - TRBV3-1/TRBV3-2 - TGTGCCAGCAGCCCCCGGGTCGAAAATGAAAAACTGTTTTTT CASSPRVENEKLFF
TRBJ2-3 - TRBV27 - TGTGCCAGCACACCATTGGGGGGTAGCACAGATACGCAGTATTTT CASTPLGGSTDTQYF
TRBJ1-1 - TRBV5-6 - TGTGCCAGCAGCTTCGGACAGCTGAACACTGAAGCTTTCTTT CASSFGQLNTEAFF
TRBJ2-3 TRBD1 TRBV5-4 - TGTGCCAGCAGCCCGGACAGGGGTGCGGATACGCAGTATTTT CASSPDRGADTQYF
TRBJ1-1 - TRBV28 - TGTGCCAGCAGTTCATACAGGGCTTTCTTT CASSSYRAFF
TRBJ2-2 TRBD2 TRBV5-6 - TGTGCCAGCAGGGACGAGCGGGGGACACCCGGGGAGCTGTTTTTT CASRDERGTPGELFF
TRBJ1-3 TRBD1 TRBV5-1 - TGCGCCAGCAGCCATGGACAGGCGAACTCTGGAAACACCATATATTTT CASSHGQANSGNTIYF
TRBJ1-2 - TRBV7-9 - TGTGCCAGCAGCCATACGGGGATCTATAACTATGGCTACACCTTC CASSHTGIYNYGYTF
TRBJ1-1 TRBD1 TRBV10-3 - TGTGCCATCAGTGAAAGCACAGGGGTCACTGAAGCTTTCTTT CAISESTGVTEAFF
TRBJ1-5 - TRBV11-2 - TGTGCCAGCAGCTTAGCAGGGCATCAGCCCCAGCATTTT CASSLAGHQPQHF
TRBJ1-3 - TRBV6-5 - TGTGCCAGCAGTATAATTGGAAACACCATATATTTT CASSIIGNTIYF
TRBJ2-3 TRBD2 TRBV5-1 - TGCGCCAGCAGTTACTGGACTAGGGACACAGATACGCAGTATTTT CASSYWTRDTDTQYF
TRBJ1-4 TRBD1 TRBV19 - TGTGCCAGTAGTTCCGGGACAGGGGCGGTAAAGACTAATGAAAAACTGTTTTTT CASSSGTGAVKTNEKLFF
TRBJ2-1 - TRBV11-2 - TGTGCCAGCAGCTTATTACGACTTTACAATGAGCAGTTCTTC CASSLLRLYNEQFF
TRBJ2-5 - TRBV21-1 - TGTGCCAGCACCCCCGGGACTACCAGACACGGGGAGACCCAGTACTTC CASTPGTTRHGETQYF
TRBJ1-2 TRBD1 TRBV6-5 - TGTGCCAGCAGTCCTCCCCGACAGGGCTCTGGCTACACCTTC CASSPPRQGSGYTF
TRBJ2-1 TRBD2 TRBV29-1 few TGCAGCGGCAGGGTAGCGGGAGGGCCCAATGAGCAGTTCTTC CSGRVAGGPNEQFF
TRBJ2-1 TRBD2 TRBV6-5 - TGTGCCAGCAGCGTAGCGGGGGTAAACAATGAGCAGTTCTTC CASSVAGVNNEQFF
TRBJ1-3 - TRBV11-3 - TGTGCCAGCAGCTTGGAGGCCGGGACTATCTATTTT CASSLEAGTIYF
TRBJ1-2 TRBD1 TRBV30 once TGTGCCTGGATGGACAGGGGGCTCGTTAATGGCTACACCTTC CAWMDRGLVNGYTF
TRBJ1-2 - TRBV29-1 - TGCAGCGTTGAAGATATTCGCAGGGCGGGGGGCTACACCTTC CSVEDIRRAGGYTF
TRBJ2-3 - TRBV7-6 - TGTGCCAGCAGCCGGGAGACAGGGTGGACAGATACGCAGTATTTT CASSRETGWTDTQYF
TRBJ1-5 - TRBV28 - TGTGCCAGCAGTTTTTCGGGGTATCAGCCCCAGCATTTT CASSFSGYQPQHF
TRBJ2-5 TRBD1 TRBV19 - TGTGCCAGCGCCAGGGGGCTCAGGGAGACCCAGTACTTC CASARGLRETQYF
TRBJ2-5 - TRBV3-1/TRBV3-2 - TGTGCCAGCGGCAGGGTGGGGGAGACCCAGTACTTC CASGRVGETQYF
TRBJ2-3 - TRBV9 - TGTGCCAGCAGCGTAGCCCAGCGTTTCTTCACAGATACGCAGTATTTT CASSVAQRFFTDTQYF
TRBJ1-3 - TRBV4-2 - TGTGCCAGCAGCCAAGTAATGGACTCCAAGGGAAACACCATATATTTT CASSQVMDSKGNTIYF
TRBJ2-1 - TRBV6-1 - TGTGCCAGCAGTGAACGGGTGTATTCCTCCTACAATGAGCAGTTCTTC CASSERVYSSYNEQFF
TRBJ1-5 - TRBV6-2/TRBV6-3 - TGTGCCAGCAGTGTAACAGGGCGCAATCAGCCCCAGCATTTT CASSVTGRNQPQHF
TRBJ1-2 - TRBV10-3 - TGTGCCATCAGTGAGTCAGACAAGGATGGCTACACCTTC CAISESDKDGYTF